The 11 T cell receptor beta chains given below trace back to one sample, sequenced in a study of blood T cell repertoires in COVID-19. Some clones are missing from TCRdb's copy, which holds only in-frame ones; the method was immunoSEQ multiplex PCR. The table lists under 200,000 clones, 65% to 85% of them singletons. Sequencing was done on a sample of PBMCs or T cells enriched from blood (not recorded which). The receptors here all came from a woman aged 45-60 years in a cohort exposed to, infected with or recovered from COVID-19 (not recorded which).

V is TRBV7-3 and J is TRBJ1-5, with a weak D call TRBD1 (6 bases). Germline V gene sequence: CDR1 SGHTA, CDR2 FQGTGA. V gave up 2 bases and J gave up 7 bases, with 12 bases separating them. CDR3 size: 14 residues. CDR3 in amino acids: CASSLGKGDQPQHF. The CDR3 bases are TGTGCCAGCAGCTTAGGGAAGGGGGACCAGCCCCAGCATTTT.

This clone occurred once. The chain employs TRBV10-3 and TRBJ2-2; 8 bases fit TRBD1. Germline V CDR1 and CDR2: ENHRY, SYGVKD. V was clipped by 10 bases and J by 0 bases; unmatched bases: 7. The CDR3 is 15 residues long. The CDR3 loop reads CATMGQDANTGELFF. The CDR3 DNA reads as TGTGCCACCATGGGACAGGACGCGAACACCGGGGAGCTGTTTTTT.

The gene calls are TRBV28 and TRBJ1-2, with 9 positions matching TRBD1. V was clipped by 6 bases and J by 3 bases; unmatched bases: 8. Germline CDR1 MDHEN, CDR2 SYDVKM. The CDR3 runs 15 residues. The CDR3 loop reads CASRPRDRAYYGYTF. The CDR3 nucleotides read TGTGCCAGCAGGCCTCGGGACAGGGCCTACTATGGCTACACCTTC.

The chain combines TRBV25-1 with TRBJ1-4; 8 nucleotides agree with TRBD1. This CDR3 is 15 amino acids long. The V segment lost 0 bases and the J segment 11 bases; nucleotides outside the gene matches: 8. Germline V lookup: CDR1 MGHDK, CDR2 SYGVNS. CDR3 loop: CASSEYGQGARKLFF. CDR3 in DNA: TGTGCCAGCAGTGAATATGGGCAGGGGGCGAGGAAACTGTTTTTT.

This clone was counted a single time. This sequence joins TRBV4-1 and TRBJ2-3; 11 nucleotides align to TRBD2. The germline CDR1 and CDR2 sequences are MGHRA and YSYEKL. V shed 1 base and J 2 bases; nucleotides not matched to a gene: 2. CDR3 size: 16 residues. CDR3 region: CASSQVAGGDTDTQYF. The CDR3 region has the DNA TGCGCCAGCAGCCAAGTAGCGGGAGGGGACACAGATACGCAGTATTTT.

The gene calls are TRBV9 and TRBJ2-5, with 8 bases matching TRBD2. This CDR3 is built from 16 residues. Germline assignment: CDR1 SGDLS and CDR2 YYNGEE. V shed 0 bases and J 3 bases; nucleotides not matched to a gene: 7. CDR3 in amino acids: CASSVGWTSREETQYF. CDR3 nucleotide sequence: TGTGCCAGCAGCGTAGGTTGGACTAGCCGAGAAGAGACCCAGTACTTC.

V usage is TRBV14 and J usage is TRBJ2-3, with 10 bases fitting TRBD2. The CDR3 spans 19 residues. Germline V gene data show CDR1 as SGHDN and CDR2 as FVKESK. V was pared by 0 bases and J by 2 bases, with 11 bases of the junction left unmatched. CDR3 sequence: CASSQEQYIAGGLTDTQYF. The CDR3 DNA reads TGTGCCAGCAGCCAAGAGCAATACATAGCGGGGGGCCTCACAGATACGCAGTATTTT.

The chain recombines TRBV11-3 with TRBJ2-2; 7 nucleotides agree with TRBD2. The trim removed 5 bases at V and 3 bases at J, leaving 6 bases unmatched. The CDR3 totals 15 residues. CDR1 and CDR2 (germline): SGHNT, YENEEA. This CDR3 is CASSTGGLYTGELFF. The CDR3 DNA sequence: TGTGCCAGCAGCACGGGGGGACTTTACACCGGGGAGCTGTTTTTT.

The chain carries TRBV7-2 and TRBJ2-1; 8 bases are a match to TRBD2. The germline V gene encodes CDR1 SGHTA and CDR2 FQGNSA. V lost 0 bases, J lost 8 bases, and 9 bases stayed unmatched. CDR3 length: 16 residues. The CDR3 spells CASSLAAGGRSDEQFF. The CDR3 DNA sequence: TGTGCCAGCAGCTTAGCGGCGGGGGGCCGAAGCGATGAGCAGTTCTTC.

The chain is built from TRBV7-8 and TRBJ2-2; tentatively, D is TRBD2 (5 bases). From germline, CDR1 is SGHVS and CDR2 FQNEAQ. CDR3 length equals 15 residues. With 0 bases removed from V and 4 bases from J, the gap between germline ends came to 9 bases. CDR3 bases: TGTGCCAGCAGCTTAGCGGGAGCCAGCACCGGGGAGCTGTTTTTT. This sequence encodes CASSLAGASTGELFF.

The CDR3 DNA is TGTGCCAGCAGCTTAGTTCCCCAGGGGGCGAACACTGAAGCTTTCTTT. It encodes CASSLVPQGANTEAFF. The chain links TRBV11-1 to TRBJ1-1; 8 nucleotides line up with TRBD1. The germline V gene has CDR1 SGHAT and CDR2 FQDESV (reference sequence). V shed 1 base and J 1 base; nucleotides not matched to a gene: 5. The CDR3 length is 16 residues.